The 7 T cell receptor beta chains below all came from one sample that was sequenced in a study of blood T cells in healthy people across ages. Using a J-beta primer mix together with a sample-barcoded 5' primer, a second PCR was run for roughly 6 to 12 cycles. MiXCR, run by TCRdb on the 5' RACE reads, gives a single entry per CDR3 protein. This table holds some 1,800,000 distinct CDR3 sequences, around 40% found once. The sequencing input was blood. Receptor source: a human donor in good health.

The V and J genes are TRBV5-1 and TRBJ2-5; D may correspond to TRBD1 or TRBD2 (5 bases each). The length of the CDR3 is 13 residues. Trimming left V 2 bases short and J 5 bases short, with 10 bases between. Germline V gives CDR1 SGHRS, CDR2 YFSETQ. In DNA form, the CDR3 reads TGCGCCAGCAGCTTCTCGAGGGACGAGACCCAGTACTTC. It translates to CASSFSRDETQYF.

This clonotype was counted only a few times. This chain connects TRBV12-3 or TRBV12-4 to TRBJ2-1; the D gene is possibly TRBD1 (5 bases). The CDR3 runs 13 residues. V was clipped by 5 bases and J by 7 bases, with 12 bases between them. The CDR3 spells CASSPPGINEQFF. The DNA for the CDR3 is TGTGCCAGCAGTCCTCCAGGGATTAATGAGCAGTTCTTC.

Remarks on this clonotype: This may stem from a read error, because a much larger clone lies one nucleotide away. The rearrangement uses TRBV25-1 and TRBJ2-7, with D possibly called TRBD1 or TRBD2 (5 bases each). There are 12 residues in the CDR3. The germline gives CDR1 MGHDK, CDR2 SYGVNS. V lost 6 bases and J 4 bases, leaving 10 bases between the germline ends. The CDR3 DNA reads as TGTGCCAGCAGATGGGGGTGGTACGAGCAGTACTTC. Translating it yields CASRWGWYEQYF.

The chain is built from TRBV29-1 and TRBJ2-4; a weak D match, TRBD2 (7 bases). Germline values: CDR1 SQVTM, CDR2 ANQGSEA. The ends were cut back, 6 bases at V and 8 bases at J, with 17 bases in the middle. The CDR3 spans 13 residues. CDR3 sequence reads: CSVRMGGQDIQYF. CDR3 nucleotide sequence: TGCAGCGTAAGGATGGGGGGGCAGGACATTCAGTACTTC.

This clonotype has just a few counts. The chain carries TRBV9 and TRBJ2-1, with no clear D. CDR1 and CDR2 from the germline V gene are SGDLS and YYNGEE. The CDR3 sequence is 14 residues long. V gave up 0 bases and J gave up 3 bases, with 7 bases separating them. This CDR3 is CASSVENSYNEQFF. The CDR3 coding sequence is TGTGCCAGCAGCGTAGAGAACAGCTACAATGAGCAGTTCTTC.

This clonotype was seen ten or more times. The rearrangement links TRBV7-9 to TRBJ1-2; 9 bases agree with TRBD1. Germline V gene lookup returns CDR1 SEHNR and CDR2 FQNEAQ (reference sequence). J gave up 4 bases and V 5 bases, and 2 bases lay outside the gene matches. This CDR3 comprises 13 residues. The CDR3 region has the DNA TGTGCCAGCAGCGGGGACAGGGCCTATGGCTACACCTTC. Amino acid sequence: CASSGDRAYGYTF. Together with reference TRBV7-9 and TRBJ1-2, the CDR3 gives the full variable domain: DTGVSQNPRHKITKRGQNVTFRCDPISEHNRLYWYRQTLGQGPEFLTYFQNEAQLEKSRLLSDRFSAERPKGSFSTLEIQRTEQGDSAMYLCASSGDRAYGYTFGSGTRLTVV.

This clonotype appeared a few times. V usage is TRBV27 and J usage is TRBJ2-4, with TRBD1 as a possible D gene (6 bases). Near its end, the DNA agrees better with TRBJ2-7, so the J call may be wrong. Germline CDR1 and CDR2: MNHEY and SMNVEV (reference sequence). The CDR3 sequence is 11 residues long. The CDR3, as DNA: TGTGCCAGCGGGACACCATACGAGCAGTACTTC. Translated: CASGTPYEQYF.